These 2 T cell receptor beta chains were all obtained from the same sample, sequenced in a study of PD-L1 blockade in urothelial cancer (dated by TCRdb to about 2017). The library relied on the immunoSEQ multiplex PCR assay. TCRdb re-hosts the immuneACCESS table, in-frame sequences only. Its copies lack some clones; in the studies checked, an unresolved V gene accounts for under half of them, and the cause for the rest is not known. The sample table holds 45,000 to 50,000 clones, of which approximately 78% were seen once. The top ten clonotypes cover roughly 1.9% of the sample. The time point label on this specimen signifies: pretreatment peripheral blood. The sample in question was PBMCs, obtained around atezolizumab (anti-PD-L1) treatment. The source of these receptors is a man in his forties or fifties with urothelial cancer.

The sample holds one count of this clone. The chain links TRBV5-4 to TRBJ2-7; 10 bases line up with TRBD1. This CDR3 is 14 amino acids long. Unmatched junction bases numbered 4, after V lost 4 bases and J lost 3 bases. Looked up from germline, CDR1 is SGHNT and CDR2 is YYREEE (reference sequence). CDR3: CASSPGQGLYEQYF. The CDR3 nucleotides are TGTGCCAGCAGCCCGGGACAGGGGCTCTACGAGCAGTACTTC.

This chain joins TRBV7-9 and TRBJ2-5; weak D call: TRBD1 (6 bases). Trimming stripped 2 bases from V and 2 bases from J, with 12 bases between. The germline V gene has CDR1 SEHNR and CDR2 FQNEAQ (reference sequence). This CDR3 has 15 residues. The CDR3 nucleotides read TGTGCCAGCAGCTTAACACAGGGCGAACAAGAGACCCAGTACTTC. This sequence encodes CASSLTQGEQETQYF.